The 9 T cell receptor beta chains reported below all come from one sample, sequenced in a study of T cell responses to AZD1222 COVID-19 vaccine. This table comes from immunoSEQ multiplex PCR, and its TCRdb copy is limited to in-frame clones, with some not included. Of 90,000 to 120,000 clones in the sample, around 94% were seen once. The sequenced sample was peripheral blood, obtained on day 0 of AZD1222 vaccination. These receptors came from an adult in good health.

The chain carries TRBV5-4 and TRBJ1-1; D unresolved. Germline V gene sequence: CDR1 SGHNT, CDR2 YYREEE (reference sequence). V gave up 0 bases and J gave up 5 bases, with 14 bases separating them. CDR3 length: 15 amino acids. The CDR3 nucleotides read TGTGCCAGCAGCTTGGATGGGTATCAGAGAACTGAAGCTTTCTTT. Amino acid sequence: CASSLDGYQRTEAFF.

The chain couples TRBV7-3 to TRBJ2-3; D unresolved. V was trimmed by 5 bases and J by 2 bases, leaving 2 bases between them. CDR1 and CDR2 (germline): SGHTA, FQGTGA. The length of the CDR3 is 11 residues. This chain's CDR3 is CASSITDTQYF. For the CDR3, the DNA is TGTGCCAGCAGCATCACAGATACGCAGTATTTT.

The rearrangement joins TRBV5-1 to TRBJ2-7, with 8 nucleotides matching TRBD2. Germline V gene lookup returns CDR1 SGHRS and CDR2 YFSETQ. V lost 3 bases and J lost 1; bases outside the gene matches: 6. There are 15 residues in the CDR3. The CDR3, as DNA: TGCGCCAGCAGCTCGGGACTAGGTCCTTCCTACGAGCAGTACTTC. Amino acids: CASSSGLGPSYEQYF.

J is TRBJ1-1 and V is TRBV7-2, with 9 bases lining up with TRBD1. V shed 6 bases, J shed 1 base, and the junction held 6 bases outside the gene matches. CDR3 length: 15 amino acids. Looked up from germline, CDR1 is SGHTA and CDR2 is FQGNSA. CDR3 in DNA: TGTGCCAGCAGATCCGGGACAGGGACGAACACTGAAGCTTTCTTT. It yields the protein CASRSGTGTNTEAFF.

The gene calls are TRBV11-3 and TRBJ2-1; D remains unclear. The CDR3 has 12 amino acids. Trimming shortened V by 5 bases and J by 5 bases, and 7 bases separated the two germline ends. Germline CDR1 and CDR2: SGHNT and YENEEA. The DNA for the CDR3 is TGTGCCAGCAGCGCTACCAACAATGAGCAGTTCTTC. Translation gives CASSATNNEQFF. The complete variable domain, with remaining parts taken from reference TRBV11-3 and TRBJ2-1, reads EAGVVQSPRYKIIEKKQPVAFWCNPISGHNTLYWYLQNLGQGPELLIRYENEEAVDDSQLPKDRFSAERLKGVDSTLKIQPAELGDSAVYLCASSATNNEQFFGPGTRLTVL.

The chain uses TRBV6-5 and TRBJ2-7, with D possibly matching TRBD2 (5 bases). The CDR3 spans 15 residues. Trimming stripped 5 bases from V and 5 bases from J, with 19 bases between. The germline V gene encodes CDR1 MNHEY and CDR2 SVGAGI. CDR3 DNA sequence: TGTGCCAGCAGTCCTTACGCGACGGGGAGCCACGAGCAGTACTTC. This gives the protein CASSPYATGSHEQYF.

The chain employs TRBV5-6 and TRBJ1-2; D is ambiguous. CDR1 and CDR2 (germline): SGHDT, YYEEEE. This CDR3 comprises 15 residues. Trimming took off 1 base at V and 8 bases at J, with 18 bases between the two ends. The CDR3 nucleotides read TGTGCCAGCAGCTTGCGCTCGGTAATGCGGATCGGCTACACCTTC. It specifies CASSLRSVMRIGYTF.

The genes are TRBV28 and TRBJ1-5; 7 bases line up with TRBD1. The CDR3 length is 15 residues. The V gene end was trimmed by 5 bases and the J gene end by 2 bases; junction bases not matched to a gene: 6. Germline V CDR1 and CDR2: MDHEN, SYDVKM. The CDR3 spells CASSPAGGRNQPQHF. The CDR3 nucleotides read TGTGCCAGCAGTCCAGCAGGGGGACGCAATCAGCCCCAGCATTTT. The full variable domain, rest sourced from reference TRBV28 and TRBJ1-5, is DVKVTQSSRYLVKRTGEKVFLECVQDMDHENMFWYRQDPGLGLRLIYFSYDVKMKEKGDIPEGYSVSREKKERFSLILESASTNQTSMYLCASSPAGGRNQPQHFGDGTRLSIL.

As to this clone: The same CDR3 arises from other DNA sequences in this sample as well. CDR3 nucleotide sequence: TGTGCTAGTGGTCCCCCGGGAGAGGGCTACAATGAGCAGTTCTTC. Protein sequence: CASGPPGEGYNEQFF. J is TRBJ2-1 and V is TRBV12-5, with a weak D call TRBD2 (6 bases). The V and J ends lost 5 bases and 3 bases respectively, with 14 bases between them. CDR1 and CDR2 from the germline V gene are LGHNT and FRNRAP. The CDR3 length is 15 residues.